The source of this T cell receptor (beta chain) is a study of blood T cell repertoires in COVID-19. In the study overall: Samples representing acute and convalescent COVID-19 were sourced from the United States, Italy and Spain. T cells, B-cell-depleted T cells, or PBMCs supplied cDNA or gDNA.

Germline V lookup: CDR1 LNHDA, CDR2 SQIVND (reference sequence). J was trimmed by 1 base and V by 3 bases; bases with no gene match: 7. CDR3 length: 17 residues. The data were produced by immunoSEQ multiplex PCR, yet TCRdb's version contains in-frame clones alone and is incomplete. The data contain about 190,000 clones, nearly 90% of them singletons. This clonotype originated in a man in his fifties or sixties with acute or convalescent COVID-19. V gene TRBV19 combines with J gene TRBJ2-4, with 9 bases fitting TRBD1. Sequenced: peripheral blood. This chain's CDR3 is CASSISGTGLAKNIQYF. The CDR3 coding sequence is TGTGCCAGTAGTATTTCCGGGACAGGGCTTGCCAAAAACATTCAGTACTTC.